What follows describes a single T cell receptor (beta chain). TCR sequencing used cDNA made by reverse transcription of extracted RNA. Generated by immunoSEQ multiplex PCR, the TCRdb table keeps only in-frame clones and is missing some. The table records hundreds of thousands of clones, around 62% of them present only once. This record belongs to a study of CD8+ T cells in alopecia areata. Collected material from alopecia areata patients comprised lesional scalp punch biopsies and peripheral blood. The germline V gene has CDR1 SGHDN and CDR2 FVKESK. V was clipped by 1 base and J by 2 bases, with 9 bases between them. The CDR3 consists of 15 residues.

This clonotype was sampled from a human donor with alopecia areata. The rearrangement links TRBV14 to TRBJ2-1; TRBD2 is a possible D gene (6 bases). This specimen was CD4+ T cells sorted from blood, taken at week 0. The CDR3 sequence: CASSQAGSPYNEQFF. CDR3 bases: TGTGCCAGCAGCCAAGCCGGGAGCCCCTACAATGAGCAGTTCTTC.